The 26 T cell receptor beta chains below all came from one sample that was sequenced in a study of T cell changes during pregnancy in multiple sclerosis. Method: immunoSEQ multiplex PCR; TCRdb's copy keeps in-frame clones and lacks some. Of 100,000 or so clones listed, 91% are singletons. The sample in question was peripheral blood, obtained in the second trimester of pregnancy. The origin of the receptors is a female donor with multiple sclerosis, enrolled in a pregnancy study.

This clone was observed a handful of times. The chain combines TRBV14 with TRBJ1-1; 8 nucleotides line up with TRBD1. The V and J ends lost 4 bases and 4 bases, in that order; junction bases with no gene match: 2. Germline V gives CDR1 SGHDN, CDR2 FVKESK. This CDR3 has 13 residues. CDR3 DNA: TGTGCCAGCAGCCTACAGGGGGGCACTGAAGCTTTCTTT. As protein: CASSLQGGTEAFF. The whole variable domain, remainder taken from reference TRBV14 and TRBJ1-1, is EAGVTQFPSHSVIEKGQTVTLRCDPISGHDNLYWYRRVMGKEIKFLLHFVKESKQDESGMPNNRFLAERTGGTYSTLKVQPAELEDSGVYFCASSLQGGTEAFFGQGTRLTVV.

The V gene is TRBV28, the J gene TRBJ2-7; 7 nucleotides align to TRBD2. CDR3 length: 16 amino acids. V lost 1 base, J lost 0 bases, and 6 bases stayed unmatched. Per the germline V gene, CDR1 is MDHEN and CDR2 is SYDVKM. The CDR3 DNA sequence: TGTGCCAGCAGTTTATCCCCACGGGAGGTCTCCTACGAGCAGTACTTC. Translation: CASSLSPREVSYEQYF.

The genes are TRBV6-1 and TRBJ1-5; perhaps TRBD1 as D (6 bases). V was clipped by 7 bases and J by 4 bases, with 14 bases between them. Germline V gene sequence: CDR1 MNHNS, CDR2 SASEGT. This CDR3 has 14 residues. The CDR3 region has the DNA TGTGCCAGCAACTCGGGACACCCAAATCAGCCCCAGCATTTT. It encodes CASNSGHPNQPQHF.

V gene TRBV5-8 combines with J gene TRBJ1-5, with D perhaps TRBD1 (5 bases). Germline lookup yields CDR1 SGHTS and CDR2 YDEGEE. Trimming shortened V by 4 bases and J by 5 bases, and 10 bases separated the two germline ends. This CDR3 contains 13 residues. Here the CDR3 reads CASSPEGYQPQHF. The DNA of the CDR3 is TGTGCCAGCAGCCCGGAGGGGTATCAGCCCCAGCATTTT.

This chain links TRBV6-5 with TRBJ2-3; TRBD2 matches at 8 bases. V trimming: 10 bases; J trimming: 3 bases; junction bases outside the gene matches: 6. The germline V gene has CDR1 MNHEY and CDR2 SVGAGI. The CDR3 contains 13 residues. Here the CDR3 DNA reads TGTGCCACGCAGCGGGAGACGACAGATACGCAGTATTTT. It translates to CATQRETTDTQYF.

This CDR3 is CASSYLGTGGSGANVLTF. CDR3 DNA: TGTGCCAGCAGCTACCTTGGGACAGGGGGCTCTGGGGCCAACGTCCTGACTTTC. The gene calls are TRBV11-2 and TRBJ2-6; 11 bases are shared with TRBD1. V shed 4 bases, J shed 0 bases, and the junction held 5 bases outside the gene matches. This CDR3 has 18 residues. The germline gives CDR1 SGHAT, CDR2 FQNNGV.

The V call is TRBV29-1, the J call TRBJ1-1; D uncertain. The length of the CDR3 is 13 residues. Trimming pared 3 bases from V and 1 base from J, leaving 9 bases between. Germline CDR1 is SQVTM and CDR2 is ANQGSEA. For the CDR3, the DNA is TGCAGCGTTGACTCCCCGGGGAACACTGAAGCTTTCTTT. Protein: CSVDSPGNTEAFF.

The chain joins TRBV6-5 to TRBJ1-3; maybe TRBD1 (5 bases). The CDR3 extends over 13 amino acids. Looked up from germline, CDR1 is MNHEY and CDR2 is SVGAGI. V lost 7 bases and J 9 bases, leaving 16 bases between the germline ends. The CDR3 loop is CASTSGGGTTIYF. In nucleotides, the CDR3 is TGTGCCAGCACTTCCGGAGGCGGGACCACCATATATTTT.

J is TRBJ2-1 and V is TRBV6-1; unclear D gene. The CDR3 is made up of 12 amino acids. Germline assignment: CDR1 MNHNS and CDR2 SASEGT. With 4 bases removed from V and 10 bases from J, the gap between germline ends came to 11 bases. DNA of the CDR3: TGTGCCAGCAGTGGGGCTCTACGAGAGCAGTTCTTC. Protein sequence: CASSGALREQFF.

The chain recombines TRBV29-1 with TRBJ1-2; TRBD1 aligns across 10 bases. There are 13 residues in the CDR3. The germline V gene has CDR1 SQVTM and CDR2 ANQGSEA. V trimming: 8 bases; J trimming: 5 bases; junction bases outside the gene matches: 8. The CDR3 nucleotides are TGCAGCACTGGGACAGGGGAAGGGTATGGCTACACCTTC. Translated: CSTGTGEGYGYTF.

The rearrangement joins TRBV7-3 to TRBJ2-1; D is unresolved. Trimming removed 5 bases at V and 6 bases at J, with 11 bases between. The length of the CDR3 is 13 residues. The germline gives CDR1 SGHTA, CDR2 FQGTGA. The CDR3 DNA sequence: TGTGCCAGCAGCCCGACCTCTAGCAATGAGCAGTTCTTC. It is translated as CASSPTSSNEQFF.

The genes are TRBV29-1 and TRBJ2-3; a possible D gene is TRBD2 (6 bases). The CDR3 runs 14 residues. The germline V gene has CDR1 SQVTM and CDR2 ANQGSEA. V lost 1 base to trimming and J lost 3 bases, with 11 bases between them. CDR3 protein: CSVEGGGSTDTQYF. In nucleotides, the CDR3 is TGCAGCGTTGAAGGTGGAGGGAGTACAGATACGCAGTATTTT.

The chain joins TRBV5-1 to TRBJ2-5; the match to TRBD2 covers 14 bases. The CDR3 is 15 residues long. The V segment lost 4 bases and the J segment 5 bases; nucleotides outside the gene matches: 4. Germline values: CDR1 SGHRS, CDR2 YFSETQ. As DNA, the CDR3 is TGCGCCAGCAGCCGGGGACTAGCGGGAGTGGAGACCCAGTACTTC. Its translation is CASSRGLAGVETQYF. The entire variable domain, with the rest obtained from reference TRBV5-1 and TRBJ2-5, is as follows: KAGVTQTPRYLIKTRGQQVTLSCSPISGHRSVSWYQQTPGQGLQFLFEYFSETQRNKGNFPGRFSGRQFSNSRSEMNVSTLELGDSALYLCASSRGLAGVETQYFGPGTRLLVL.

This chain connects TRBV7-9 to TRBJ1-4; TRBD1 is a possible D gene (6 bases). This CDR3 has 17 amino acids. Trimming shortened V by 0 bases and J by 7 bases, and 18 bases separated the two germline ends. Germline CDR1 is SEHNR and CDR2 is FQNEAQ (reference sequence). The CDR3 coding sequence is TGTGCCAGCAGCTTAGCGAATTTTTTGGACAGCGGTGAAAAACTGTTTTTT. This translates into CASSLANFLDSGEKLFF. The whole variable domain, remainder taken from reference TRBV7-9 and TRBJ1-4, is DTGVSQNPRHKITKRGQNVTFRCDPISEHNRLYWYRQTLGQGPEFLTYFQNEAQLEKSRLLSDRFSAERPKGSFSTLEIQRTEQGDSAMYLCASSLANFLDSGEKLFFGSGTQLSVL.

The V and J genes are TRBV6-1 and TRBJ2-1, with TRBD1 identical over 7 bases. The V and J ends lost 7 bases and 7 bases, in that order; junction bases with no gene match: 4. Germline assignment: CDR1 MNHNS and CDR2 SASEGT. The CDR3 runs to 12 residues. The CDR3 region has the DNA TGTGCCAGCACGGACAGGTGGAATGAGCAGTTCTTC. Translation: CASTDRWNEQFF.

The CDR3 DNA reads as TGTGCCAGCACGCGACTAGCGGGAGGTTATGAGCAGTTCTTC. Protein sequence: CASTRLAGGYEQFF. The chain links TRBV6-5 to TRBJ2-1; the match to TRBD2 covers 13 bases. The CDR3 contains 14 residues. V lost 7 bases to trimming and J lost 8 bases; unmatched junction nucleotides: 5. Germline assignment: CDR1 MNHEY and CDR2 SVGAGI.

The genes are TRBV7-3 and TRBJ2-2; 10 nucleotides agree with TRBD2. The CDR3 has 15 amino acids. V was pared by 5 bases and J by 2 bases, with 2 bases of the junction left unmatched. Germline V lookup: CDR1 SGHTA, CDR2 FQGTGA. The CDR3 here is CASSIAGGNTGELFF. CDR3 nucleotides: TGTGCCAGCAGCATAGCGGGAGGTAACACCGGGGAGCTGTTTTTT.

This clone was counted once. V usage is TRBV5-6 and J usage is TRBJ2-7; the match to TRBD1 covers 7 bases. Unmatched junction bases numbered 8, after V lost 3 bases and J lost 5 bases. The CDR3 contains 14 residues. CDR1 SGHDT and CDR2 YYEEEE come from the germline V gene. CDR3 sequence (DNA): TGTGCCAGCAGCTGGATGAGGGGGCTGAACGAGCAGTACTTC. Its protein product is CASSWMRGLNEQYF.

The V call is TRBV5-8, the J call TRBJ2-3; the match to TRBD1 covers 9 bases. The germline V gene has CDR1 SGHTS and CDR2 YDEGEE. V was clipped by 9 bases and J by 10 bases; unmatched bases: 9. The CDR3 length is 12 residues. The CDR3 reads CAINRDREAQYF. The CDR3 region has the DNA TGTGCCATAAACCGGGACAGGGAAGCGCAGTATTTT.

The V and J genes are TRBV29-1 and TRBJ2-3, with TRBD2 identical over 8 bases. J lost 3 bases, V lost 8 bases, and 13 bases had no gene match. In germline, CDR1 is SQVTM, CDR2 ANQGSEA. This CDR3 spans 15 amino acids. The chain's CDR3 is CSSNKAGAGTDTQYF. The CDR3 coding sequence is TGCAGCTCGAATAAAGCGGGAGCGGGGACAGATACGCAGTATTTT.

The rearrangement links TRBV19 to TRBJ2-1; tentatively, D is TRBD1 (5 bases). The CDR3 spans 15 residues. Trimming removed 4 bases at V and 0 bases at J, with 10 bases between. Germline V CDR1 and CDR2: LNHDA, SQIVND (reference sequence). CDR3 sequence: CASSNQGSSYNEQFF. The DNA for the CDR3 is TGTGCCAGTAGTAACCAGGGAAGCTCCTACAATGAGCAGTTCTTC. Complete variable domain (other parts from reference TRBV19 and TRBJ2-1): DGGITQSPKYLFRKEGQNVTLSCEQNLNHDAMYWYRQDPGQGLRLIYYSQIVNDFQKGDIAEGYSVSREKKESFPLTVTSAQKNPTAFYLCASSNQGSSYNEQFFGPGTRLTVL.

J is TRBJ2-6 and V is TRBV15, with a tentative D call TRBD1 (5 bases). V was pared by 0 bases and J by 4 bases, with 19 bases between. The CDR3 runs to 19 residues. Germline lookup yields CDR1 LNHNV and CDR2 YYDKDF (reference sequence). In DNA, the CDR3 is TGTGCCACCAGCAGAGAGGCACTCAGGGTAGTAGTAGGGGCCAACGTCCTGACTTTC. Its translation: CATSREALRVVVGANVLTF.

The CDR3 reads CASSIKGALNTGELFF. In nucleotides, the CDR3 is TGTGCCAGTAGTATAAAGGGGGCTTTGAACACCGGGGAGCTGTTTTTT. This chain connects TRBV19 to TRBJ2-2; TRBD1 matches 7 bases. J lost 1 base, V lost 2 bases, and 4 bases had no gene match. CDR1 is LNHDA, CDR2 SQIVND, per germline (reference sequence). The CDR3 loop spans 16 amino acids.

The chain joins TRBV30 to TRBJ1-1, with 7 bases aligning to TRBD1. Germline V gives CDR1 GTSNPN, CDR2 SVGIG (reference sequence). The V gene end was trimmed by 1 base and the J gene end by 3 bases; junction bases not matched to a gene: 11. The CDR3 is made up of 16 amino acids. The CDR3: CAWSGQGLGTDTEAFF. The CDR3 DNA reads as TGTGCCTGGAGTGGACAGGGCTTGGGAACGGACACTGAAGCTTTCTTT.

The rearrangement uses TRBV14 and TRBJ2-4; 13 bases map to TRBD2. This CDR3 is 18 amino acids long. After removal of 3 bases from V and 1 base from J, the junction contained 6 bases not matched to a gene. CDR1 and CDR2 (germline): SGHDN, FVKESK. The CDR3 reads CASSHGTSGIDAKNIQYF. The CDR3, as DNA: TGTGCCAGCAGCCACGGGACTAGCGGGATCGATGCCAAAAACATTCAGTACTTC.

The J gene is TRBJ2-5, the V gene TRBV9; D might be TRBD1 (5 bases). V was cut by 1 base and J by 5 bases, with 12 bases left in between. Germline V gene data show CDR1 as SGDLS and CDR2 as YYNGEE. CDR3 length: 14 residues. The CDR3 DNA follows: TGTGCCAGCAGCGTATCAGGGTCGAGCGAGACCCAGTACTTC. Residues: CASSVSGSSETQYF.